Shown below are 15 T cell receptor beta chains from a single sample sequenced in a study of CD8 T cells in Susac syndrome. cDNA came from about 0.51 to 1 ug RNA primed by random hexamers. TCRdb re-derived calls from the immunoSEQ multiplex PCR reads in MiXCR, one entry per CDR3 protein. This table holds 200,000 or so distinct CDR3 sequences, roughly 95% found once. Sequenced: CD4+ T cells from PBMCs. The receptor source for this set is a human donor with multiple sclerosis.

The rearrangement uses TRBV5-1 and TRBJ2-1; D may be TRBD2 (6 bases). V dropped 4 bases and J dropped 7 bases, with 18 bases sitting between them. The CDR3 length is 15 residues. Germline V gene lookup returns CDR1 SGHRS and CDR2 YFSETQ. CDR3 DNA sequence: TGCGCCAGCAGCCCCGGGACTTTCAGCAGTAATGAGCAGTTCTTC. It is translated as CASSPGTFSSNEQFF.

V is TRBV2 and J is TRBJ1-2, with unresolved D. The CDR3 has 11 amino acids. Trimming stripped 5 bases from V and 6 bases from J, with 7 bases between. Germline V gene sequence: CDR1 SNHLY, CDR2 FYNNEI. CDR3 sequence reads: CASSIVHGYTF. The CDR3 DNA follows: TGTGCCAGCAGTATTGTACATGGCTACACCTTC. Looking up the rest from reference TRBV2 and TRBJ1-2 gives the full variable domain: EPEVTQTPSHQVTQMGQEVILRCVPISNHLYFYWYRQILGQKVEFLVSFYNNEISEKSEIFDDQFSVERPDGSNFTLKIRSTKLEDSAMYFCASSIVHGYTFGSGTRLTVV.

The J gene is TRBJ2-5, the V gene TRBV28, with D possibly TRBD1 on 5 matching bases. Germline V lookup: CDR1 MDHEN, CDR2 SYDVKM. The CDR3 is 12 residues long. V lost 5 bases and J lost 8, with 12 bases in between. For the CDR3, the DNA is TGTGCCAGCAGTGTAAACAGGTTTACCCAGTACTTC. It translates to CASSVNRFTQYF.

The CDR3 spells CAWTLLAAYNEQFF. CDR3 bases: TGTGCCTGGACCCTACTAGCGGCCTACAATGAGCAGTTCTTC. The chain carries TRBV30 and TRBJ2-1, with 8 bases matching TRBD2. This CDR3 is 14 amino acids long. Germline CDR1 reads GTSNPN; CDR2 reads SVGIG (reference sequence). V shed 4 bases, J shed 2 bases, and the junction held 4 bases outside the gene matches.

The J gene is TRBJ2-3, the V gene TRBV30; D remains unclear. Germline values: CDR1 GTSNPN, CDR2 SVGIG (reference sequence). The CDR3 is 15 residues long. Trimming stripped 4 bases from V and 3 bases from J, with 17 bases between. CDR3 nucleotide sequence: TGTGCCTGGACTTCCTTGACCTCCAGTACAGATACGCAGTATTTT. Its protein is CAWTSLTSSTDTQYF.

V and J are TRBV2 and TRBJ1-2; perhaps TRBD1 as D (6 bases). The length of the CDR3 is 13 residues. Trimming removed 0 bases from V and 8 bases from J, with 10 bases in between. Germline-derived CDR1 and CDR2 are SNHLY and FYNNEI. For the CDR3, the DNA is TGTGCCAGCAGTGAAGCGGGGACACTCGGCTACACCTTC. Translated: CASSEAGTLGYTF. Drawing the rest from reference TRBV2 and TRBJ1-2, the complete variable domain is EPEVTQTPSHQVTQMGQEVILRCVPISNHLYFYWYRQILGQKVEFLVSFYNNEISEKSEIFDDQFSVERPDGSNFTLKIRSTKLEDSAMYFCASSEAGTLGYTFGSGTRLTVV.

Points on this clonotype: Germline is not matched at one junction end, which may reflect a read error. The chain employs TRBV3-1 and TRBJ1-1, with 8 bases that match TRBD1. CDR3 size: 14 residues. Per the germline V gene, CDR1 is LGHDT and CDR2 is YNNKEL (reference sequence). As DNA, the CDR3 is TGTGCCAGCAGCCAAGTTGCAGGGGGCACTAAAGCTTTCTTT. Its protein is CASSQVAGGTKAFF.

The rearrangement uses TRBV29-1 and TRBJ1-4; a weak D match, TRBD1 (5 bases). The CDR3 loop spans 12 amino acids. Germline V gene data show CDR1 as SQVTM and CDR2 as ANQGSEA. Trimming removed 1 base at V and 13 bases at J, with 13 bases between. CDR3 loop: CSVEGRQGRLFF. The CDR3 nucleotides are TGCAGCGTTGAAGGCCGCCAGGGAAGACTGTTTTTT.

The V and J genes are TRBV10-3 and TRBJ2-1, with D unclear. This CDR3 has 11 amino acids. With 3 bases removed from V and 8 bases from J, the gap between germline ends came to 5 bases. CDR1 and CDR2 from the germline V gene are ENHRY and SYGVKD. CDR3 nucleotide sequence: TGTGCCATCAGTGAAGTGGATGAGCAGTTCTTC. Translated: CAISEVDEQFF.

CDR3 coding DNA: TGCAGTGCTAGATGGGGCAGGGGCCAAGAGACCCAGTACTTC. Translated: CSARWGRGQETQYF. The chain employs TRBV20-1 and TRBJ2-5, with a tentative D call TRBD1 (6 bases). The CDR3 runs 14 residues. The V gene's germline CDR1 is DFQATT and CDR2 SNEGSKA (reference sequence). The V end lost 2 bases, the J end lost 1 base, and 11 bases lay between the germline ends.

V usage is TRBV5-4 and J usage is TRBJ2-3; D uncertain. The CDR3 is made up of 14 amino acids. Germline V gene lookup returns CDR1 SGHNT and CDR2 YYREEE (reference sequence). Between the trimmed V and J ends, which lost 2 bases and 7 bases, there was a span of 14 bases. The CDR3 reads CASSFGVTDYTQYF. In DNA, the CDR3 is TGTGCCAGCAGCTTTGGAGTAACGGATTATACGCAGTATTTT.

This chain joins TRBV30 and TRBJ1-2; tentatively, D is TRBD1 (6 bases). Germline V CDR1 and CDR2: GTSNPN, SVGIG (reference sequence). V lost 8 bases, J lost 8 bases, and 18 bases lay in between. The CDR3 has 12 amino acids. DNA of the CDR3: TGTGCCAAACAGGGTTTGGTCCGAGGCTACACCTTC. Its protein product is CAKQGLVRGYTF.

The gene calls are TRBV7-9 and TRBJ1-2; maybe TRBD1 (5 bases). Trimming removed 2 bases from V and 6 bases from J, with 19 bases in between. Germline V CDR1 and CDR2: SEHNR, FQNEAQ (reference sequence). There are 16 residues in the CDR3. CDR3: CASSLSYPNLGDGYTF. The CDR3 bases are TGTGCCAGCAGCTTATCATACCCGAATCTGGGGGATGGCTACACCTTC.

V gene TRBV9 combines with J gene TRBJ2-3, with D possibly being TRBD2 (6 bases). V lost 4 bases and J lost 3, with 15 bases in between. The V gene's germline CDR1 is SGDLS and CDR2 YYNGEE. The CDR3 extends over 15 amino acids. CDR3 amino acids: CASSSSSLATDTQYF. The CDR3 nucleotides are TGTGCCAGCAGCTCCTCCTCACTAGCAACAGATACGCAGTATTTT.

V and J are TRBV9 and TRBJ1-1; 8 nucleotides line up with TRBD1. V was pared by 3 bases and J by 4 bases, with 8 bases of the junction left unmatched. CDR3 length: 15 residues. CDR1 is SGDLS and CDR2 is YYNGEE in the germline V gene. CDR3 in DNA: TGTGCCAGCAGCGGGACAGGGTTTCTTAGCACTGAAGCTTTCTTT. Protein product: CASSGTGFLSTEAFF.